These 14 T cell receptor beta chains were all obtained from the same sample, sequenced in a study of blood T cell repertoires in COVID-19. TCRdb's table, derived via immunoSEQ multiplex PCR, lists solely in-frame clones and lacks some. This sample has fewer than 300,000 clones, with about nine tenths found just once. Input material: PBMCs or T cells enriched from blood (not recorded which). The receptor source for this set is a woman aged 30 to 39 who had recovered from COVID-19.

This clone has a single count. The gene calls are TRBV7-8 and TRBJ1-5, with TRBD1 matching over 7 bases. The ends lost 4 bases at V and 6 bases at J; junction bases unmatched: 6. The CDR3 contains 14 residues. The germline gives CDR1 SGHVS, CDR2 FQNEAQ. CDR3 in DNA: TGTGCCAGCAGCTCCCGACAGGGCGGTCAGCCCCAGCATTTT. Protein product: CASSSRQGGQPQHF.

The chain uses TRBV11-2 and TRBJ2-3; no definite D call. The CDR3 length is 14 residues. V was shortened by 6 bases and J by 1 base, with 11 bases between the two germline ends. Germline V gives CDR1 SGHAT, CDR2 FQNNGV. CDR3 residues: CASSPIKGTDTQYF. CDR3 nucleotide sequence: TGTGCCAGCAGTCCTATCAAAGGCACAGATACGCAGTATTTT.

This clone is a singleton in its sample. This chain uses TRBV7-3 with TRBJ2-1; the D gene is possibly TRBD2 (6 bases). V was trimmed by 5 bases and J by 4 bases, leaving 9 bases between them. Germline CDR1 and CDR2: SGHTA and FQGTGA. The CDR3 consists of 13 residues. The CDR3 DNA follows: TGTGCCAGCAGCCCGGGGGATTACAATGAGCAGTTCTTC. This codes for CASSPGDYNEQFF.

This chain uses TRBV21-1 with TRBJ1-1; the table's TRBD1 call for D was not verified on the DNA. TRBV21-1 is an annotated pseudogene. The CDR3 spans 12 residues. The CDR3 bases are TGTGCCAGCATCAGACAGAGTTGGGAAGCTTTCTTT. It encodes CASIRQSWEAFF.

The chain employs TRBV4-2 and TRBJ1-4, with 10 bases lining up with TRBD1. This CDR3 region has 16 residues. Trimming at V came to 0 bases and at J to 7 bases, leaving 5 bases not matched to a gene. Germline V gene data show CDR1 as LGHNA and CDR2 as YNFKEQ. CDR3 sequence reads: CASSQDTGTGVEKLFF. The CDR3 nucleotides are TGTGCCAGCAGCCAAGATACCGGGACAGGGGTTGAAAAACTGTTTTTT.

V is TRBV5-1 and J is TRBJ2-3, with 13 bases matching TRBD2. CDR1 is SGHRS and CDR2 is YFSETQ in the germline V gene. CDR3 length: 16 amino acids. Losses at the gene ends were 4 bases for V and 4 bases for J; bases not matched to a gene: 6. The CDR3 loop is CASSPGLAGAADTQYF. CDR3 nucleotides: TGCGCCAGCAGCCCAGGACTAGCGGGAGCGGCAGATACGCAGTATTTT.

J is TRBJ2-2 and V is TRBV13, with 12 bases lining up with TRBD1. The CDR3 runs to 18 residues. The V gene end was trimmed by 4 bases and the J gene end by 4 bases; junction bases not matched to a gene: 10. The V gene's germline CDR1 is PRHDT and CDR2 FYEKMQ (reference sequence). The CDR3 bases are TGTGCCAGCAGCTCCTATGGGGACAGGGGGCTTCTCACCGGGGAGCTGTTTTTT. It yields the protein CASSSYGDRGLLTGELFF. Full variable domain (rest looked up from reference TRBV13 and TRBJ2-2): AAGVIQSPRHLIKEKRETATLKCYPIPRHDTVYWYQQGPGQDPQFLISFYEKMQSDKGSIPDRFSAQQFSDYHSELNMSSLELGDSALYFCASSSYGDRGLLTGELFFGEGSRLTVL.

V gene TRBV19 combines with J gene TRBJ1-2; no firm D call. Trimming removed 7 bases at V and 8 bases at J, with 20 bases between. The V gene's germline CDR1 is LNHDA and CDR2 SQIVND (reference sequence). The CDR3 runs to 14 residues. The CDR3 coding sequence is TGTGCCAGTAACCAACCCCGGGAAGCCCGGGGCTACACCTTC. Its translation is CASNQPREARGYTF. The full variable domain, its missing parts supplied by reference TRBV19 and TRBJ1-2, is DGGITQSPKYLFRKEGQNVTLSCEQNLNHDAMYWYRQDPGQGLRLIYYSQIVNDFQKGDIAEGYSVSREKKESFPLTVTSAQKNPTAFYLCASNQPREARGYTFGSGTRLTVV.

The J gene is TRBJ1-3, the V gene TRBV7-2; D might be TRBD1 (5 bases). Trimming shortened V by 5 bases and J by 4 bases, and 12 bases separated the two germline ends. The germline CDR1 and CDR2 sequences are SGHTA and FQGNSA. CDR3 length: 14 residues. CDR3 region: CASSRGGVGNTIYF. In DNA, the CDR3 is TGTGCCAGCAGCCGGGGCGGGGTAGGAAACACCATATATTTT.

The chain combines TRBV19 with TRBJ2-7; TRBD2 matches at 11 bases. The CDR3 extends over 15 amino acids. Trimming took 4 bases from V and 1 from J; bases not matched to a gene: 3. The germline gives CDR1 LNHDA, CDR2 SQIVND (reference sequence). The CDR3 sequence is CASSSSGRASYEQYF. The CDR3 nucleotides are TGTGCCAGTAGTAGTAGCGGGAGGGCATCCTACGAGCAGTACTTC. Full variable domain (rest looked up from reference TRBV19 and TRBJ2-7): DGGITQSPKYLFRKEGQNVTLSCEQNLNHDAMYWYRQDPGQGLRLIYYSQIVNDFQKGDIAEGYSVSREKKESFPLTVTSAQKNPTAFYLCASSSSGRASYEQYFGPGTRLTVT.

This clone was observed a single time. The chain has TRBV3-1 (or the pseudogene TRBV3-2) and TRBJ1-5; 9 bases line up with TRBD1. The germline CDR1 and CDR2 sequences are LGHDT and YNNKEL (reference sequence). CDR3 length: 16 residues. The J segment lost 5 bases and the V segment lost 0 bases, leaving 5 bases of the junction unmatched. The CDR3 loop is CASSQEPGQGDQPQHF. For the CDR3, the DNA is TGTGCCAGCAGCCAAGAACCGGGACAGGGTGATCAGCCCCAGCATTTT.

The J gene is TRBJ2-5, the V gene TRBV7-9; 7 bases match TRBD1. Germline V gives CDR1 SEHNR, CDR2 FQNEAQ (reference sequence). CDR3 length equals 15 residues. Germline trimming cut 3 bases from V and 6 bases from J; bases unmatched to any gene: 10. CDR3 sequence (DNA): TGTGCCAGCAGCTTGCAGACAGGGTCCGGGAAGACCCAGTACTTC. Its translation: CASSLQTGSGKTQYF.

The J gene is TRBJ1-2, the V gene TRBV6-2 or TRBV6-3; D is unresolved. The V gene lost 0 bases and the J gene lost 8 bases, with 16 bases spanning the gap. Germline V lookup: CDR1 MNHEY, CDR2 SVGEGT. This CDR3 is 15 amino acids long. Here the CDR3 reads CASSYSSGQVKGYTF. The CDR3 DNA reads TGTGCCAGCAGTTACTCGAGTGGCCAGGTGAAAGGCTACACCTTC.

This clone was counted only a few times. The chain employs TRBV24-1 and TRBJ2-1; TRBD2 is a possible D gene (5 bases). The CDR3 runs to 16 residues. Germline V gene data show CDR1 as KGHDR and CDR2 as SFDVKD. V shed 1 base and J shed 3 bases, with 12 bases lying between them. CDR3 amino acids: CATSDFTGLGYNEQFF. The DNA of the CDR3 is TGTGCCACCAGTGATTTTACGGGGTTAGGCTACAATGAGCAGTTCTTC.